These T cell receptor beta chains were read from a single sample in a study of blood T cell repertoires in COVID-19. The assay was immunoSEQ multiplex PCR, and TCRdb's table has in-frame clones only and misses some. The sample contains over 450,000 clones, 80% to 90% of which appear only once. The source material was peripheral blood. The receptors shown here come from a man between 18 and 35 years old with COVID-19, enrolled during active disease. CDR3s include the opening cysteine and the closing phenylalanine or tryptophan. A D gene is named only where the DNA matches it firmly. Only some rows state a clone size, as once, few, many or a class for expanded clones.

v_call: TRBV3-1/TRBV3-2
j_call: TRBJ2-1
d_call: NA
clone_size: NA
cdr3_nt: TGTGCCAGCAGCCAAGACTCCGGGGGCAATGAGCAGTTCTTC
cdr3_aa: CASSQDSGGNEQFF

v_call: TRBV27
j_call: TRBJ2-2
d_call: NA
clone_size: once
cdr3_nt: TGTGCCAGCAGTTACGGGTCAAAGGCCGGGGAGCTGTTTTTT
cdr3_aa: CASSYGSKAGELFF

v_call: TRBV7-8
j_call: TRBJ2-7
d_call: TRBD1
clone_size: NA
cdr3_nt: TGTGCCAGCAGCATATCCGGGACAGGCGCGTCCTACGAGCAGTACTTC
cdr3_aa: CASSISGTGASYEQYF

v_call: TRBV19
j_call: TRBJ1-2
d_call: TRBD1
clone_size: NA
cdr3_nt: TGTGCCAGTAGTATTTCTCAGGGGGCAAACTATGGCTACACCTTC
cdr3_aa: CASSISQGANYGYTF

v_call: TRBV6-2/TRBV6-3
j_call: TRBJ2-5
d_call: TRBD2
clone_size: once
cdr3_nt: TGTGCCAGCAGTTCCCTAGCGGGGGGGCCAGGGCAAGAGACCCAGTACTTC
cdr3_aa: CASSSLAGGPGQETQYF

v_call: TRBV4-2
j_call: TRBJ2-7
d_call: TRBD1
clone_size: NA
cdr3_nt: TGTGCCAGCAGCCCCGACAGGGGGGTGTCCTACGAGCAGTACTTC
cdr3_aa: CASSPDRGVSYEQYF

v_call: TRBV6-5
j_call: TRBJ2-7
d_call: NA
clone_size: NA
cdr3_nt: TGTGCCAGCAGTTACGAAGCGGGTTCCGAGCAGTACTTC
cdr3_aa: CASSYEAGSEQYF

v_call: TRBV11-2
j_call: TRBJ2-1
d_call: NA
clone_size: once
cdr3_nt: TGTGCCAGCAGCTTAGATAGAGGCTCCTACAATGAGCAGTTCTTC
cdr3_aa: CASSLDRGSYNEQFF

v_call: TRBV2
j_call: TRBJ1-6
d_call: TRBD1
clone_size: NA
cdr3_nt: TGTGCCAGCAGTATTACCGGGACAGGGGGGAGTTCACCCCTCCACTTT
cdr3_aa: CASSITGTGGSSPLHF

v_call: TRBV6-5
j_call: TRBJ2-1
d_call: TRBD2
clone_size: NA
cdr3_nt: TGTGCCAGCAGAATAGCGGGGGGGCCCTACAATGAGCAGTTCTTC
cdr3_aa: CASRIAGGPYNEQFF

v_call: TRBV29-1
j_call: TRBJ1-2
d_call: TRBD1
clone_size: NA
cdr3_nt: TGCAGCGTCTGGACAGGGGAGGAAGGCTACACCTTC
cdr3_aa: CSVWTGEEGYTF

v_call: TRBV6-6
j_call: TRBJ2-2
d_call: TRBD1
clone_size: NA
cdr3_nt: TGTGCCAGCCAGGACAGGGGGGAAACCGGGGAGCTGTTTTTT
cdr3_aa: CASQDRGETGELFF

v_call: TRBV7-3
j_call: TRBJ2-7
d_call: TRBD2
clone_size: NA
cdr3_nt: TGTGCCAGCAGCGTATCTAGCGGGAGCTACGAGCAGTACTTC
cdr3_aa: CASSVSSGSYEQYF

v_call: TRBV19
j_call: TRBJ1-6
d_call: NA
clone_size: NA
cdr3_nt: TGTGCCAGTAGTACCACGACAGATTCACCCCTCCACTTT
cdr3_aa: CASSTTTDSPLHF

v_call: TRBV7-6
j_call: TRBJ2-5
d_call: NA
clone_size: once
cdr3_nt: TGTGCCAGCAGCTTATCTGCAGGGCAAGAGACCCAGTACTTC
cdr3_aa: CASSLSAGQETQYF

v_call: TRBV24-1
j_call: TRBJ2-3
d_call: NA
clone_size: NA
cdr3_nt: TGTGCCACCAGCCCTGGGCGGGGGCCCACAGATACGCAGTATTTT
cdr3_aa: CATSPGRGPTDTQYF

v_call: TRBV18
j_call: TRBJ2-2
d_call: NA
clone_size: NA
cdr3_nt: TGTGCCAGCTCACTACAGGGTGCCACCGGGGAGCTGTTTTTT
cdr3_aa: CASSLQGATGELFF

v_call: TRBV7-8
j_call: TRBJ1-1
d_call: NA
clone_size: NA
cdr3_nt: TGTGCCAGCAGCATGCAGGGGTACACTGAAGCTTTCTTT
cdr3_aa: CASSMQGYTEAFF

v_call: TRBV5-1
j_call: TRBJ2-7
d_call: TRBD2
clone_size: NA
cdr3_nt: TGCGCCAGCAGCTTGGGGGGACTAGAGGCCGACGAGCAGTACTTC
cdr3_aa: CASSLGGLEADEQYF

v_call: TRBV4-1
j_call: TRBJ1-1
d_call: NA
clone_size: NA
cdr3_nt: TGCGCCAGCAGCCAAGAGCGAGAAACTGAAGCTTTCTTT
cdr3_aa: CASSQERETEAFF

v_call: TRBV18
j_call: TRBJ2-6
d_call: TRBD2
clone_size: once
cdr3_nt: TGTGCCAGCTCCGGGGGGAGCTCTGGGGCCAACGTCCTGACTTTC
cdr3_aa: CASSGGSSGANVLTF

v_call: TRBV7-9
j_call: TRBJ2-7
d_call: NA
clone_size: NA
cdr3_nt: TGTGCCAGCAGCCCGCAGGGGCGGGGGACCTACGAGCAGTACTTC
cdr3_aa: CASSPQGRGTYEQYF

v_call: TRBV7-2
j_call: TRBJ2-6
d_call: NA
clone_size: NA
cdr3_nt: TGTGCCACCAGAGCCCGATCTGGGGCCAACGTCCTGACTTTC
cdr3_aa: CATRARSGANVLTF

v_call: TRBV19
j_call: TRBJ2-1
d_call: NA
clone_size: NA
cdr3_nt: TGTGCCAGTAGTTTCGACTACTACAATGAGCAGTTCTTC
cdr3_aa: CASSFDYYNEQFF

v_call: TRBV5-1
j_call: TRBJ1-6
d_call: TRBD1
clone_size: NA
cdr3_nt: TGCGCCAGCACCGACAGGGGAAATTCACCCCTCCACTTT
cdr3_aa: CASTDRGNSPLHF

v_call: TRBV15
j_call: TRBJ2-7
d_call: TRBD2
clone_size: NA
cdr3_nt: TGTGCCACCAGTAAAACGGGAGGTTACGAGCAGTACTTC
cdr3_aa: CATSKTGGYEQYF

v_call: TRBV4-1
j_call: TRBJ2-2
d_call: TRBD2
clone_size: once
cdr3_nt: TGCGCCAGCAGCCAAGAGTACGGAGCGGGGGGAACCGGGGAGCTGTTTTTT
cdr3_aa: CASSQEYGAGGTGELFF

v_call: TRBV2
j_call: TRBJ2-3
d_call: TRBD2
clone_size: NA
cdr3_nt: TGTGCCAGCAGCCGAACTAGCGGGAGCAACACAGATACGCAGTATTTT
cdr3_aa: CASSRTSGSNTDTQYF

v_call: TRBV5-1
j_call: TRBJ2-3
d_call: NA
clone_size: NA
cdr3_nt: TGCGCCAGCAGCTTCACCCTACCTCCTTATTTACCAGATACGCAGTATTTT
cdr3_aa: CASSFTLPPYLPDTQYF

v_call: TRBV10-1
j_call: TRBJ2-4
d_call: TRBD1
clone_size: once
cdr3_nt: TGCGCCAGCAGTGGACAGGGGGCGAAAAACATTCAGTACTTC
cdr3_aa: CASSGQGAKNIQYF

v_call: TRBV19
j_call: TRBJ2-7
d_call: TRBD1
clone_size: NA
cdr3_nt: TGTGCCAGTAGTACCGGGACAGGGGTCTACGAGCAGTACTTC
cdr3_aa: CASSTGTGVYEQYF

v_call: TRBV11-3
j_call: TRBJ2-5
d_call: NA
clone_size: NA
cdr3_nt: TGTGCCAGCAGCTGGGGGGGGCCGGAGGGAGCCCAGTACTTC
cdr3_aa: CASSWGGPEGAQYF

v_call: TRBV16
j_call: TRBJ2-4
d_call: TRBD1
clone_size: NA
cdr3_nt: TGTGCCAGCAGCGCGACAGGGGCTAAAAACATTCAGTACTTC
cdr3_aa: CASSATGAKNIQYF

v_call: TRBV6-1
j_call: TRBJ1-6
d_call: NA
clone_size: NA
cdr3_nt: TGTGCCAGCAGTGATGGCTTCTATAATTCACCCCTCCACTTT
cdr3_aa: CASSDGFYNSPLHF

v_call: TRBV29-1
j_call: TRBJ2-2
d_call: TRBD1
clone_size: NA
cdr3_nt: TGCAGCGTTATACCGGGACAGGGGGCCACCGGGGAGCTGTTTTTT
cdr3_aa: CSVIPGQGATGELFF

v_call: TRBV29-1
j_call: TRBJ2-5
d_call: NA
clone_size: NA
cdr3_nt: TGCAGCGTTGAACAGTACCAAGAGACCCAGTACTTC
cdr3_aa: CSVEQYQETQYF

v_call: TRBV25-1
j_call: TRBJ1-3
d_call: NA
clone_size: NA
cdr3_nt: TGTGCCAGCAGTGGTCGGGCGGGAAGGCCTGGAAACACCATATATTTT
cdr3_aa: CASSGRAGRPGNTIYF

v_call: TRBV10-2
j_call: TRBJ1-5
d_call: NA
clone_size: NA
cdr3_nt: TGCGCCAGCAGTGAGTCCCCATTTATGACAGTGGGTAGGAATCAGCCCCAGCATTTT
cdr3_aa: CASSESPFMTVGRNQPQHF

v_call: TRBV7-9
j_call: TRBJ2-7
d_call: TRBD1
clone_size: NA
cdr3_nt: TGTGCCAGCAGCTCTACCAGAGACGGGACAGGGGCCCACGAGCAGTACTTC
cdr3_aa: CASSSTRDGTGAHEQYF

v_call: TRBV6-5
j_call: TRBJ2-5
d_call: TRBD2
clone_size: NA
cdr3_nt: TGTGCCAGCCAATTTCTTAGCGGGGGGGGAGAGACCCAGTACTTC
cdr3_aa: CASQFLSGGGETQYF

v_call: TRBV7-2
j_call: TRBJ2-7
d_call: NA
clone_size: NA
cdr3_nt: TGTGCCAGCAGCTTAGGATTGGGGAGCGGCTACGAGCAGTACTTC
cdr3_aa: CASSLGLGSGYEQYF

v_call: TRBV5-1
j_call: TRBJ2-1
d_call: TRBD2
clone_size: once
cdr3_nt: TGCGCCAGCAGCTTGGAATGGGGGACTAGCCTCAATGAGCAGTTCTTC
cdr3_aa: CASSLEWGTSLNEQFF

v_call: TRBV19
j_call: TRBJ2-1
d_call: TRBD2
clone_size: NA
cdr3_nt: TGTGCCAGTAGTTACGGGACTAGCGGGAGGCTTGAGCAGTTCTTC
cdr3_aa: CASSYGTSGRLEQFF

v_call: TRBV4-1
j_call: TRBJ2-1
d_call: NA
clone_size: NA
cdr3_nt: TGCGCCAGCAGCCAAGCCGCCGGGACTCTTTACAATGAGCAGTTCTTC
cdr3_aa: CASSQAAGTLYNEQFF

v_call: TRBV6-6
j_call: TRBJ1-1
d_call: NA
clone_size: NA
cdr3_nt: TGTGCCAGCAGTAGTGGGAGCACTGAAGCTTTCTTT
cdr3_aa: CASSSGSTEAFF

v_call: TRBV6-6
j_call: TRBJ2-7
d_call: TRBD2
clone_size: NA
cdr3_nt: TGTGCCAGCAGTCCTAGGGTTAGGAGCGGGAGATTCTACGAGCAGTACTTC
cdr3_aa: CASSPRVRSGRFYEQYF

v_call: TRBV19
j_call: TRBJ2-1
d_call: TRBD1
clone_size: NA
cdr3_nt: TGTGCCAGTAGTATTGAGGGCAGGGGGAGCCATGAGCAGTTCTTC
cdr3_aa: CASSIEGRGSHEQFF

v_call: TRBV30
j_call: TRBJ2-1
d_call: NA
clone_size: NA
cdr3_nt: TGTGCCTGTAAGACTAACTCCTACAATGAGCAGTTCTTC
cdr3_aa: CACKTNSYNEQFF

v_call: TRBV6-5
j_call: TRBJ1-2
d_call: NA
clone_size: NA
cdr3_nt: TGTGCCAGCAAAGCTGGACAGAGATATGGCTACACCTTC
cdr3_aa: CASKAGQRYGYTF

v_call: TRBV14
j_call: TRBJ1-6
d_call: TRBD1
clone_size: NA
cdr3_nt: TGTGCCAGCAGCTGGGACAGGGGTAATTCACCCCTCCACTTT
cdr3_aa: CASSWDRGNSPLHF

v_call: TRBV6-5
j_call: TRBJ1-2
d_call: NA
clone_size: NA
cdr3_nt: TGTGCCAGCATGCGTGTCTATGGCTACACCTTC
cdr3_aa: CASMRVYGYTF

v_call: TRBV6-4
j_call: TRBJ2-7
d_call: NA
clone_size: NA
cdr3_nt: TGTGCCAGCAGTGACTCGCCGGGTTACGAGCAGTACTTC
cdr3_aa: CASSDSPGYEQYF